Listed below are T cell receptor beta chains from one sample, sequenced in a study of T cell repertoires in cytomegalovirus infection. A single record per CDR3 protein comes from TCRdb applying MiXCR to the reads. The sample shows roughly 920,000 distinct CDR3 sequences, 31% of them seen only once. The antigens these receptors bind are not known. This sample comprised cultured CD8+ T cells from PBMCs, obtained from culture after CMV antigen stimulation. Receptors originate from a human donor in good health (CMV status not recorded). Some clones in this sample may be carry-over from other donors' samples. Both conserved end residues are part of each CDR3. D genes are given only for firm matches. Clone size is shown for a subset of rows, as once, few, many or a class of expanded clone.

j_call: TRBJ1-5
clone_size: many
v_call: TRBV12-3/TRBV12-4
d_call: .
cdr3_nt: TGTGCCAGCAGTTTAGGGCCCGCGGGGCAGCCCCAGCATTTT
cdr3_aa: CASSLGPAGQPQHF

j_call: TRBJ1-6
clone_size: few
v_call: TRBV6-6
d_call: TRBD1
cdr3_nt: TGTGCCAGCAGTCCTACTAACCCATCGGACAGGGGGCATTCACCCCTCCACTTT
cdr3_aa: CASSPTNPSDRGHSPLHF

j_call: TRBJ2-2
clone_size: many
v_call: TRBV5-5
d_call: .
cdr3_nt: TGTGCCAGCAGCCGCAAAAGAACCGGGGAGCTGTTTTTT
cdr3_aa: CASSRKRTGELFF

j_call: TRBJ1-1
clone_size: .
v_call: TRBV5-4
d_call: TRBD1
cdr3_nt: TGTGCCAACAGCACCGGACAGGGCGGGTTGAAAGCTTTCTTT
cdr3_aa: CANSTGQGGLKAFF

j_call: TRBJ1-1
clone_size: .
v_call: TRBV7-9
d_call: .
cdr3_nt: TGTGCCAGCAGCTTAAAGAGCCATCCGATCACTGAAGCTTTCTTT
cdr3_aa: CASSLKSHPITEAFF

j_call: TRBJ2-5
clone_size: .
v_call: TRBV12-3/TRBV12-4
d_call: TRBD2
cdr3_nt: TGTGCCAGCAGTTTCTCCACGCCTAGCGGGGGAACCCAAGAGACCCAGTACTTC
cdr3_aa: CASSFSTPSGGTQETQYF

j_call: TRBJ1-2
clone_size: .
v_call: TRBV13
d_call: .
cdr3_nt: TGTGCCAGCAGCCTCGGAAGGGGCGCGGATGGCTACACCTTC
cdr3_aa: CASSLGRGADGYTF

j_call: TRBJ2-1
clone_size: .
v_call: TRBV6-5
d_call: .
cdr3_nt: TGTGCCAGCAGTTACAGGGGCGGGGGCTTCTACAATGAGCAGTTCTTC
cdr3_aa: CASSYRGGGFYNEQFF

j_call: TRBJ1-1
clone_size: many
v_call: TRBV7-8
d_call: .
cdr3_nt: TGTGCCAGCAGCACCACAGGGATCACTGAAGCTTTCTTT
cdr3_aa: CASSTTGITEAFF

j_call: TRBJ1-5
clone_size: .
v_call: TRBV2
d_call: .
cdr3_nt: TGTGCCAGCAGTTCCCGGGACACTTCCAATCAGCCCCAGCATTTT
cdr3_aa: CASSSRDTSNQPQHF

j_call: TRBJ1-1
clone_size: few
v_call: TRBV18
d_call: TRBD1
cdr3_nt: TGTGCCAGCTCACCGACCCAGGGACAGCGGAACACTGAAGCTTTCTTT
cdr3_aa: CASSPTQGQRNTEAFF

j_call: TRBJ1-1
clone_size: few
v_call: TRBV10-3
d_call: TRBD1
cdr3_nt: TGTGCCATCAGCCCCGGACAGGGAGGCATTACTGAAGCTTTCTTT
cdr3_aa: CAISPGQGGITEAFF

j_call: TRBJ2-5
clone_size: few
v_call: TRBV11-2
d_call: .
cdr3_nt: TGTGCCAGCAGCTTAGTTAGGGGCAGGGAGTACCAAGAGACCCAGTACTTC
cdr3_aa: CASSLVRGREYQETQYF

j_call: TRBJ2-2
clone_size: .
v_call: TRBV6-2/TRBV6-3
d_call: TRBD1
cdr3_nt: TGTGCCAGCAAGATCAGGGGGTGGGACACCGGGGAGCTGTTTTTT
cdr3_aa: CASKIRGWDTGELFF

j_call: TRBJ2-3
clone_size: .
v_call: TRBV6-6
d_call: TRBD1
cdr3_nt: TGTGCCAGCAGTTACCACACAGGGGTTGGGACAGATACGCAGTATTTT
cdr3_aa: CASSYHTGVGTDTQYF

j_call: TRBJ2-1
clone_size: .
v_call: TRBV6-2/TRBV6-3
d_call: .
cdr3_nt: TGTGCCAGCAGCCCCATGCGTGACAATGAGCAGTTCTTC
cdr3_aa: CASSPMRDNEQFF

j_call: TRBJ1-1
clone_size: .
v_call: TRBV7-3
d_call: .
cdr3_nt: TGTGCCAGCAGCTTACTGGCCACGGAGAACACTGAAGCTTTCTTT
cdr3_aa: CASSLLATENTEAFF

j_call: TRBJ1-2
clone_size: few
v_call: TRBV7-9
d_call: TRBD1
cdr3_nt: TGTGCCAGCAGCCCTGACAGGGGGGTGTATGGCTACACCTTC
cdr3_aa: CASSPDRGVYGYTF

j_call: TRBJ2-1
clone_size: .
v_call: TRBV7-3
d_call: TRBD1
cdr3_nt: TGTGCCAGCAGCTACCCGGGACAGGGTGTCAATGAGCAGTTCTTC
cdr3_aa: CASSYPGQGVNEQFF

j_call: TRBJ2-1
clone_size: .
v_call: TRBV10-3
d_call: TRBD1
cdr3_nt: TGTGCCATCAGTGATCTCGGGACAGACTCCAATGAGCAGTTCTTC
cdr3_aa: CAISDLGTDSNEQFF

j_call: TRBJ2-4
clone_size: many
v_call: TRBV7-9
d_call: .
cdr3_nt: TGTGCCAGCAGCTCCGATAGCGGTAAAAACATTCAGTACTTC
cdr3_aa: CASSSDSGKNIQYF

j_call: TRBJ1-2
clone_size: .
v_call: TRBV5-5
d_call: .
cdr3_nt: TGTGCCAGCAGCTTTGTTCGTGATGGTGGACACCCAAACTATGGCTACACCTTC
cdr3_aa: CASSFVRDGGHPNYGYTF

j_call: TRBJ2-3
clone_size: few
v_call: TRBV27
d_call: .
cdr3_nt: TGTGCCAGCAGTACCACTAGCACAGATACGCAGTATTTT
cdr3_aa: CASSTTSTDTQYF

j_call: TRBJ1-2
clone_size: many
v_call: TRBV7-6
d_call: .
cdr3_nt: TGTGCCAGCATCACCAGGGGCTCTAACTATGGCTACACCTTC
cdr3_aa: CASITRGSNYGYTF

j_call: TRBJ2-1
clone_size: .
v_call: TRBV27
d_call: .
cdr3_nt: TGTGCCAGCGGTCTCGGAGGGAGCTATGAGCAGTTCTTC
cdr3_aa: CASGLGGSYEQFF

j_call: TRBJ2-7
clone_size: few
v_call: TRBV27
d_call: TRBD2
cdr3_nt: TGTGCCAGCAGTTTGGGTGGCCTAGCGGACGAGCAGTACTTC
cdr3_aa: CASSLGGLADEQYF

j_call: TRBJ2-2
clone_size: .
v_call: TRBV7-9
d_call: .
cdr3_nt: TGTGCCAGCAGGCCGGCGAACACCGGGGAGCTGTTTTTT
cdr3_aa: CASRPANTGELFF

j_call: TRBJ2-7
clone_size: .
v_call: TRBV5-6
d_call: .
cdr3_nt: TGTGCCAGCAGCTTGGGGGCAGGGGTTTACGAGCAGTACTTC
cdr3_aa: CASSLGAGVYEQYF

j_call: TRBJ1-5
clone_size: few
v_call: TRBV4-3
d_call: .
cdr3_nt: TGCGCCAGCAGCCAAGATTTGGCGGGGGGCAATCAGCCCCAGCATTTT
cdr3_aa: CASSQDLAGGNQPQHF

j_call: TRBJ2-7
clone_size: .
v_call: TRBV12-3/TRBV12-4
d_call: .
cdr3_nt: TGTGCCAGCAGTTACCTAGTCCAATCCTACGAGCAGTACTTC
cdr3_aa: CASSYLVQSYEQYF

j_call: TRBJ1-5
clone_size: .
v_call: TRBV3-1
d_call: TRBD1
cdr3_nt: TGTGCCAGCAGCCCTGACGGGACAGGCTATCAGCCCCAGCATTTT
cdr3_aa: CASSPDGTGYQPQHF

j_call: TRBJ1-1
clone_size: .
v_call: TRBV4-3
d_call: .
cdr3_nt: TGCGCCAGCAGCACCACGACAGCGAACACTGAAGCTTTCTTT
cdr3_aa: CASSTTTANTEAFF

j_call: TRBJ1-2
clone_size: many
v_call: TRBV7-2
d_call: .
cdr3_nt: TGTGCCAGCAGCTTAGAAGGGGCGTTGGGCTACACCTTC
cdr3_aa: CASSLEGALGYTF

j_call: TRBJ2-7
clone_size: .
v_call: TRBV14
d_call: .
cdr3_nt: TGTGCCAGCAGCCCTTTTAGAAGGGCTACCCCCTACGAGCAGTACTTC
cdr3_aa: CASSPFRRATPYEQYF

j_call: TRBJ2-1
clone_size: few
v_call: TRBV7-7
d_call: TRBD2
cdr3_nt: TGTGCTAGCAGCCGCCGACTAGCGGGGCCCTACAATGAGCAGTTCTTC
cdr3_aa: CASSRRLAGPYNEQFF

j_call: TRBJ2-2
clone_size: .
v_call: TRBV10-3
d_call: .
cdr3_nt: TGTGCCATCAGGGTCCTTGACCGATCTAACACCGGGGAGCTGTTTTTT
cdr3_aa: CAIRVLDRSNTGELFF

j_call: TRBJ1-4
clone_size: .
v_call: TRBV27
d_call: .
cdr3_nt: TGTGCCAGCAGTTGGGTCCGGGGGGAAAAACTGTTTTTT
cdr3_aa: CASSWVRGEKLFF

j_call: TRBJ2-4
clone_size: .
v_call: TRBV29-1
d_call: TRBD2
cdr3_nt: TGCAGCGTCGGTAGCGGGGGGACACTAGCCAAAAACATTCAGTACTTC
cdr3_aa: CSVGSGGTLAKNIQYF

j_call: TRBJ2-4
clone_size: once
v_call: TRBV12-3/TRBV12-4
d_call: TRBD1
cdr3_nt: TGTGCCAGCAGTTTGACAGGGGGGGACATTCAGTACTTC
cdr3_aa: CASSLTGGDIQYF

j_call: TRBJ2-1
clone_size: .
v_call: TRBV5-1
d_call: .
cdr3_nt: TGCGCCAGCAGCTTGGTTGGGGGCCAAATTTTCTCCTACAATGAGCAGTTCTTC
cdr3_aa: CASSLVGGQIFSYNEQFF

j_call: TRBJ2-5
clone_size: few
v_call: TRBV9
d_call: TRBD2
cdr3_nt: TGTGCCAGCGCTAGCGGGGGGGCGAGAGAGACCCAGTACTTC
cdr3_aa: CASASGGARETQYF

j_call: TRBJ2-7
clone_size: few
v_call: TRBV5-1
d_call: .
cdr3_nt: TGCGCCAGCAGCTCTGCGACTGCCTACGAGCAGTACTTC
cdr3_aa: CASSSATAYEQYF

j_call: TRBJ2-7
clone_size: few
v_call: TRBV6-2/TRBV6-3
d_call: TRBD2
cdr3_nt: TGTGCCAGCAGGAGCGGGGCCGGAGATAGCTCCTACGAGCAGTACTTC
cdr3_aa: CASRSGAGDSSYEQYF

j_call: TRBJ1-2
clone_size: few
v_call: TRBV2
d_call: .
cdr3_nt: TGTGCCAGCAGTGAAGGGCCAGCAGCTAACTATGGCTACACCTTC
cdr3_aa: CASSEGPAANYGYTF

j_call: TRBJ2-1
clone_size: .
v_call: TRBV7-9
d_call: TRBD1
cdr3_nt: TGTGCCAGCAGCAATGACAGGGTCTGGTTCCACAATGAGCAGTTCTTC
cdr3_aa: CASSNDRVWFHNEQFF

j_call: TRBJ1-2
clone_size: few
v_call: TRBV29-1
d_call: .
cdr3_nt: TGCAGCGTTGAAGGGGGCAGGGTGGGCTATGGCTACACCTTC
cdr3_aa: CSVEGGRVGYGYTF

j_call: TRBJ2-7
clone_size: many
v_call: TRBV7-8
d_call: .
cdr3_nt: TGTGCCAGCAGCTTACCTGGTACGGGGAACTACGAGCAGTACTTC
cdr3_aa: CASSLPGTGNYEQYF

j_call: TRBJ1-1
clone_size: many
v_call: TRBV7-2
d_call: .
cdr3_nt: TGTGCCAGCACCGCCCTCAGGCTGAACACTGAAGCTTTCTTT
cdr3_aa: CASTALRLNTEAFF

j_call: TRBJ2-2
clone_size: .
v_call: TRBV11-2
d_call: .
cdr3_nt: TGTGCCAGCAGCTTAACTGCCGGGAGACAGGATAACACCGGGGAGCTGTTTTTT
cdr3_aa: CASSLTAGRQDNTGELFF

j_call: TRBJ1-5
clone_size: few
v_call: TRBV7-9
d_call: .
cdr3_nt: TGTGCCAGCAGCGAGTTGGACAGCTATCAGCCCCAGCATTTT
cdr3_aa: CASSELDSYQPQHF

j_call: TRBJ2-1
clone_size: few
v_call: TRBV6-2/TRBV6-3
d_call: TRBD2
cdr3_nt: TGTGCCAGCAACGGCGGGGGGGCCGGGGAGCAGTTCTTC
cdr3_aa: CASNGGGAGEQFF

j_call: TRBJ2-3
clone_size: few
v_call: TRBV6-2/TRBV6-3
d_call: .
cdr3_nt: TGTGCCAGTTCCTGGGGCAGGATGACAGATACGCAGTATTTT
cdr3_aa: CASSWGRMTDTQYF

j_call: TRBJ2-2
clone_size: .
v_call: TRBV6-5
d_call: TRBD2
cdr3_nt: TGTGCCAGCAGTCGGACTAGCGGAGTACCCGGGGAGCTGTTTTTT
cdr3_aa: CASSRTSGVPGELFF

j_call: TRBJ1-1
clone_size: .
v_call: TRBV28
d_call: .
cdr3_nt: TGTGCCAGCAGTTTATTTGTCCCGGGATGGGGCGGTGAAGCTTTCTTT
cdr3_aa: CASSLFVPGWGGEAFF